A single sample gave rise to the 27 T cell receptor beta chains below, sequenced in a study of post-analysis software for immune sequencing data. Overall study findings and caveats: Patients showed TRBV5-6, TRBV5-1 and TRBV20-1 among five TRBV segments more frequent than in controls.

Libraries were made from TCR beta cDNA, and they carried unique molecular identifiers. TCRdb ran MiXCR on the PCR reads and lists one entry per CDR3 protein. The sample records roughly 600,000 distinct CDR3 sequences, 44% being singletons. Their cognate antigens are unknown. Sequencing input: blood. The receptors come from a girl aged 5 to 17 with multiple sclerosis.

The chain recombines TRBV12-3 or TRBV12-4 with TRBJ1-4, with TRBD1 matching 9 bases. Losses at the gene ends were 5 bases for V and 10 bases for J; bases not matched to a gene: 11. The CDR3 length is 15 residues. CDR3 nucleotides: TGTGCCAGCAGTACCACCGGGACAGGGAGCCGAAAACTGTTTTTT. Its protein is CASSTTGTGSRKLFF.

This clonotype was seen only once. Sequence at one end of the junction differs from germline and may be a read error. The chain is built from TRBV12-3 or TRBV12-4 and TRBJ2-3; weak D call: TRBD2 (6 bases). CDR3 length: 16 residues. CDR3 amino acids: CASRRGAGYQTDAQYF. The CDR3 DNA reads as TGTGCCAGCAGACGAGGGGCGGGATATCAGACAGATGCGCAGTATTTT.

The chain uses TRBV20-1 and TRBJ2-1, with 7 bases that match TRBD2. CDR1 DFQATT and CDR2 SNEGSKA come from the germline V gene (reference sequence). The CDR3 consists of 13 residues. Trimming at V came to 5 bases and at J to 0 bases, leaving 1 base not matched to a gene. CDR3 DNA: TGCAGTGCTGAGCGGGGCTCCTACAATGAGCAGTTCTTC. Translated: CSAERGSYNEQFF.

The chain's CDR3 is CASSFVSQLQETQYF. The DNA of the CDR3 is TGTGCCAGCAGTTTTGTCAGCCAGCTGCAAGAGACCCAGTACTTC. The rearrangement links TRBV27 to TRBJ2-7, with D hard to call. The J call is in doubt because the DNA end fits TRBJ2-5 better. Per germline, CDR1 MNHEY and CDR2 SMNVEV (reference sequence). This CDR3 comprises 15 residues.

The chain is built from TRBV20-1 and TRBJ1-2; weak D call: TRBD1 (5 bases). CDR3 length: 12 residues. Looked up from germline, CDR1 is DFQATT and CDR2 is SNEGSKA (reference sequence). V lost 6 bases and J lost 4, with 12 bases in between. The CDR3: CSARGFGYGYTF. CDR3 coding DNA: TGCAGTGCCCGGGGGTTCGGCTATGGCTACACCTTC.

A remark on this clonotype: The germline gene is not matched at one end of the junction; a read error may be the cause. V gene TRBV4-1 combines with J gene TRBJ2-1; 8 bases line up with TRBD2. CDR3 size: 16 residues. The V gene's germline CDR1 is MGHRA and CDR2 YSYEKL. CDR3 DNA: TGCACCAGCACCCAAGACGGTAGCGGGGCTTACAATGAGCAGTTCTTC. It encodes CTSTQDGSGAYNEQFF.

The V and J genes are TRBV7-2 and TRBJ2-3; D might be TRBD1 (6 bases). Trimming removed 5 bases at V and 7 bases at J, with 19 bases between. This CDR3 spans 15 amino acids. Germline lookup yields CDR1 SGHTA and CDR2 FQGNSA. The CDR3 region is CASSPRPYRENTQYF. The CDR3, as DNA: TGTGCCAGCAGCCCCCGTCCGTACAGGGAGAATACGCAGTATTTT.

This rearrangement joins TRBV6-2 or TRBV6-3 to TRBJ2-7; 8 nucleotides line up with TRBD2. The trim removed 2 bases at V and 0 bases at J, leaving 9 bases unmatched. CDR3 length equals 17 residues. Germline V lookup: CDR1 MNHEY, CDR2 SVGEGT. As DNA, the CDR3 is TGTGCCAGCAGTTACCGGGGAGCCGGGACTAGCTCCTACGAGCAGTACTTC. Protein: CASSYRGAGTSSYEQYF.

This clonotype was recorded a few times. Here the CDR3 reads CASSQDHQGNTEAFF. In nucleotides, the CDR3 is TGTGCCAGCAGCCAAGATCATCAGGGGAACACTGAAGCTTTCTTT. The rearrangement uses TRBV3-1 and TRBJ1-1; a weak D match, TRBD1 (5 bases). Trimming pared 0 bases from V and 1 base from J, leaving 9 bases between. Germline V gives CDR1 LGHDT, CDR2 YNNKEL (reference sequence). The length of the CDR3 is 15 residues.

This clonotype appeared once. This chain uses TRBV20-1 with TRBJ2-7; 8 nucleotides align to TRBD2. Germline V gene lookup returns CDR1 DFQATT and CDR2 SNEGSKA (reference sequence). V gave up 2 bases and J gave up 6 bases; unmatched junction bases: 12. The CDR3 contains 15 residues. DNA of the CDR3: TGCAGTGCTAGAAGGGCTAGCGGGCCCAGCGGCGAGCAGTACTTC. Protein: CSARRASGPSGEQYF.

The J gene is TRBJ1-5, the V gene TRBV6-5; the match to TRBD1 covers 7 bases. V gave up 6 bases and J gave up 5 bases; unmatched junction bases: 10. The CDR3 loop spans 15 amino acids. Germline CDR1 MNHEY, CDR2 SVGAGI. The CDR3 DNA sequence: TGTGCCAGCAGCAGAGACAGGGTTGGCGATCAGCCCCAGCATTTT. It specifies CASSRDRVGDQPQHF.

The gene calls are TRBV5-1 and TRBJ2-1; 8 bases agree with TRBD2. This CDR3 is built from 18 residues. From germline, CDR1 is SGHRS and CDR2 YFSETQ. Germline trimming cut 0 bases from V and 0 bases from J; bases unmatched to any gene: 8. The CDR3 region has the DNA TGCGCCAGCAGCTTGGGACTTCGGCGGGAGGCCTCCTACAATGAGCAGTTCTTC. The encoded protein is CASSLGLRREASYNEQFF.

The table lists this clonotype with a few counts. This chain uses TRBV7-2 with TRBJ2-1, with TRBD1 as a possible D gene (5 bases). Trimming pared 5 bases from V and 6 bases from J, leaving 14 bases between. The CDR3 extends over 14 amino acids. CDR1 and CDR2 (germline): SGHTA, FQGNSA. CDR3 protein: CASSPYRQGNEQFF. In DNA, the CDR3 is TGTGCCAGCAGCCCGTACCGCCAGGGCAATGAGCAGTTCTTC.

Here the CDR3 DNA reads TGTGCCAGCAGTTACACCAACACGGGCTACACCTTC. It encodes CASSYTNTGYTF. V and J are TRBV12-3 or TRBV12-4 and TRBJ1-2, with unresolved D. This CDR3 comprises 12 residues. V was shortened by 4 bases and J by 8 bases, with 11 bases between the two germline ends.

This clonotype was seen only a few times. The CDR3 bases are TGCAGTGCTAGGCGACAGGGGGGTAATTCACCCCTCCACTTT. Its protein is CSARRQGGNSPLHF. The rearrangement joins TRBV20-1 to TRBJ1-6; 9 nucleotides agree with TRBD1. V trimming: 3 bases; J trimming: 6 bases; junction bases outside the gene matches: 3. The CDR3 is 14 amino acids. CDR1 and CDR2 (germline): DFQATT, SNEGSKA (reference sequence).

The V gene is TRBV6-6, the J gene TRBJ2-3; no clear D. Per the germline V gene, CDR1 is MNHNY and CDR2 is SVGAGI (reference sequence). The CDR3 has 13 amino acids. V was shortened by 0 bases and J by 5 bases, with 6 bases between the two germline ends. CDR3 nucleotide sequence: TGTGCCAGCAGTTACTCGACGGGAGATACGCAGTATTTT. This sequence encodes CASSYSTGDTQYF.

The V call is TRBV6-4, the J call TRBJ2-7; maybe TRBD2 (6 bases). This CDR3 region has 15 residues. The V end was cut by 3 bases, the J end by 7 bases, with 19 bases between. The germline V gene has CDR1 MRHNA and CDR2 SNTAGT. The DNA for the CDR3 is TGTGCCAGCAGTGAGAATCCCGCGGGAAACAATGAGCAGTACTTC. Residues: CASSENPAGNNEQYF.

J is TRBJ1-2 and V is TRBV27; 7 bases match TRBD1. The CDR3 totals 13 residues. Per the germline V gene, CDR1 is MNHEY and CDR2 is SMNVEV (reference sequence). The trim removed 3 bases at V and 7 bases at J, leaving 5 bases unmatched. CDR3 DNA: TGTGCCAGCAGTTTCGAGGGGGCAGCTGGCTACACCTTC. Protein: CASSFEGAAGYTF.

This clonotype was counted between two and nine times. The chain joins TRBV12-3 or TRBV12-4 to TRBJ2-3; weak D call: TRBD2 (5 bases). The CDR3 is 15 residues long. V was clipped by 6 bases and J by 7 bases, with 20 bases between them. For the CDR3, the DNA is TGTGCCAGCAGAAGCGGACCACCTCGTGGAAATACGCAGTATTTT. Amino acids: CASRSGPPRGNTQYF.

V usage is TRBV5-1 and J usage is TRBJ1-2, with D possibly matching TRBD1 (5 bases). Germline V gene sequence: CDR1 SGHRS, CDR2 YFSETQ. The CDR3 loop spans 16 amino acids. Trimming cost V 4 bases and J 7 bases, with 23 bases left between them. For the CDR3, the DNA is TGCGCCAGCAGCCTCAACGGGGCGGGGCCGGGAGGTGGCTACACCTTC. This gives the protein CASSLNGAGPGGGYTF.

V usage is TRBV6-5 and J usage is TRBJ2-1, with D uncertain. Germline V gene sequence: CDR1 MNHEY, CDR2 SVGAGI. The CDR3 loop spans 16 amino acids. The ends were cut back, 1 base at V and 0 bases at J, with 10 bases in the middle. The CDR3 region has the DNA TGTGCCAGCAGTTACTTCTTGGGAAGCTCCTACAATGAGCAGTTCTTC. Translation: CASSYFLGSSYNEQFF.

This clonotype was recorded a few times. The J gene is TRBJ2-1, the V gene TRBV21-1; the table's D gene call, TRBD1, was not cross checked with the DNA. TRBV21-1 is given as a pseudogene. The CDR3 contains 14 residues. CDR3 region: CAIEGTGEYNEQFF. CDR3 nucleotides: TGTGCCATTGAAGGGACAGGGGAGTACAATGAGCAGTTCTTC.

The chain is built from TRBV29-1 and TRBJ2-1, with D unresolved. The CDR3 contains 14 residues. Germline V gene data show CDR1 as SQVTM and CDR2 as ANQGSEA. V was trimmed by 2 bases and J by 2 bases, leaving 10 bases between them. In DNA, the CDR3 is TGCAGCGTTGAACTGGAAGGCCCCTACAATGAGCAGTTCTTC. It encodes CSVELEGPYNEQFF.

The rearrangement joins TRBV6-1 to TRBJ2-7; D not resolved. V was pared by 3 bases and J by 1 base, with 13 bases between. Looked up from germline, CDR1 is MNHNS and CDR2 is SASEGT. CDR3 length: 15 residues. This CDR3 reads CASSEGPGVSYEQYF. The DNA for the CDR3 is TGTGCCAGCAGTGAGGGTCCGGGCGTTTCCTACGAGCAGTACTTC.

The J gene is TRBJ2-5, the V gene TRBV5-1; unclear D gene. The CDR3 has 12 residues. Germline CDR1 and CDR2: SGHRS and YFSETQ. The V gene lost 4 bases and the J gene lost 7 bases, with 11 bases spanning the gap. The CDR3 DNA reads TGCGCCAGCAGCCTGCTAGACGGGACCCAGTACTTC. Protein: CASSLLDGTQYF.

There are a few counts of this clonotype. V is TRBV12-3 or TRBV12-4 and J is TRBJ1-4; a possible D gene is TRBD1 (5 bases). The V end lost 6 bases, the J end lost 6 bases, and 11 bases lay between the germline ends. The CDR3 is 13 amino acids. CDR3 DNA sequence: TGTGCCAGCAGCTTGGGACGAGATGAAAAACTGTTTTTT. Translating it yields CASSLGRDEKLFF.

The chain has TRBV7-9 and TRBJ2-3; D ambiguous. The ends were cut back, 5 bases at V and 6 bases at J, with 18 bases in the middle. The germline V gene has CDR1 SEHNR and CDR2 FQNEAQ (reference sequence). The CDR3 consists of 15 residues. DNA for the CDR3: TGTGCCAGCAGCCGACATCGGACCCCTGGGGATACGCAGTATTTT. Translation: CASSRHRTPGDTQYF.